One sample yielded the 17 T cell receptor beta chains listed below, sequenced in a study of response to subunit inactivated influenza vaccine. TCRdb reprocessed the RT-PCR reads via MiXCR and lists one record per CDR3 protein. Altogether some 520,000 distinct CDR3 sequences are present, about 17% being singletons, with the ten largest covering 2.5% to 3.5%. Here the sequenced sample was CD4+ T cells sorted from PBMCs, taken roughly 24 months after vaccination. The receptors come from a man aged 50-75 years who received an inactivated influenza vaccine.

The sample holds a few counts of this clonotype. The chain recombines TRBV19 with TRBJ2-1; D possibly matches TRBD1 or TRBD2 (5 bases each). With 8 bases removed from V and 0 bases from J, the gap between germline ends came to 11 bases. CDR1 is LNHDA and CDR2 is SQIVND in the germline V gene (reference sequence). This CDR3 has 14 amino acids. Here the CDR3 DNA reads TGTGCCAGTGGGGACGTGAGCTCCTACAATGAGCAGTTCTTC. Translated: CASGDVSSYNEQFF.

This clonotype was counted only a few times. V usage is TRBV7-9 and J usage is TRBJ2-1, with unresolved D. Germline-derived CDR1 and CDR2 are SEHNR and FQNEAQ (reference sequence). The CDR3 has 14 amino acids. Trimming cost V 3 bases and J 4 bases, with 10 bases left between them. The CDR3 loop is CASSLATTYNEQFF. CDR3 DNA: TGTGCCAGCAGCTTGGCTACCACTTACAATGAGCAGTTCTTC.

The rearrangement links TRBV11-2 to TRBJ2-1; TRBD2 might be the D (6 bases). The ends were cut back, 1 base at V and 7 bases at J, with 14 bases in the middle. Germline CDR1 reads SGHAT; CDR2 reads FQNNGV. The length of the CDR3 is 15 residues. The CDR3 sequence: CASSLGGTSLNEQFF. CDR3 DNA: TGTGCCAGCAGCTTAGGAGGGACTTCCCTAAATGAGCAGTTCTTC.

This chain links TRBV19 with TRBJ2-1, with TRBD1 identical over 9 bases. Germline-derived CDR1 and CDR2 are LNHDA and SQIVND (reference sequence). The CDR3 is 15 amino acids. V lost 3 bases to trimming and J lost 0 bases; unmatched junction nucleotides: 0. This CDR3 is CASSMDRGSYNEQFF. The CDR3 bases are TGTGCCAGTAGTATGGACAGGGGCTCCTACAATGAGCAGTTCTTC. Looking up the rest from reference TRBV19 and TRBJ2-1 gives the full variable domain: DGGITQSPKYLFRKEGQNVTLSCEQNLNHDAMYWYRQDPGQGLRLIYYSQIVNDFQKGDIAEGYSVSREKKESFPLTVTSAQKNPTAFYLCASSMDRGSYNEQFFGPGTRLTVL.

This clonotype was observed at least ten times. An end of the junction differs from the germline gene, which may be a read error. The chain is built from TRBV20-1 and TRBJ1-1; D possibly corresponds to TRBD1 (5 bases). The CDR3 spans 14 residues. The germline V gene encodes CDR1 DFQATT and CDR2 SNEGSKA (reference sequence). CDR3 sequence reads: CSARGRQKNTEAFF. In DNA form, the CDR3 reads TGCAGTGCAAGAGGGAGACAGAAGAACACTGAAGCTTTCTTT.

The rearrangement joins TRBV18 to TRBJ2-5; tentatively, D is TRBD2 (6 bases). The CDR3 loop spans 17 amino acids. Germline V gene sequence: CDR1 KGHSH, CDR2 LQKENI. V shed 2 bases and J shed 1 base, with 17 bases lying between them. CDR3: CASSPIGSGFSQETQYF. The CDR3 DNA follows: TGTGCCAGCTCACCAATCGGGAGCGGCTTCTCCCAAGAGACCCAGTACTTC.

CDR3 in amino acids: CASSLTASGGASSYNEQFF. In DNA form, the CDR3 reads TGTGCCAGCAGCTTGACGGCTAGCGGGGGGGCAAGCTCCTACAATGAGCAGTTCTTC. This chain uses TRBV5-4 with TRBJ2-1; TRBD2 matches 12 bases. The CDR3 spans 19 residues. Germline-derived CDR1 and CDR2 are SGHNT and YYREEE (reference sequence). J was trimmed by 0 bases and V by 1 base; bases with no gene match: 8.

V gene TRBV4-2 combines with J gene TRBJ1-5; TRBD1 aligns across 7 bases. This CDR3 is built from 20 residues. Germline V CDR1 and CDR2: LGHNA, YNFKEQ. V gave up 0 bases and J gave up 6 bases; unmatched junction bases: 20. CDR3: CASSQEASRRGQGGGQPQHF. Written as DNA, the CDR3 is TGTGCCAGCAGCCAAGAAGCCTCCCGAAGAGGCCAGGGGGGAGGTCAGCCCCAGCATTTT.

This clonotype was seen a few times. The V call is TRBV28, the J call TRBJ1-2; D is unclear. Germline CDR1 and CDR2: MDHEN and SYDVKM. CDR3 length: 14 residues. Trimming stripped 7 bases from V and 8 bases from J, with 20 bases between. The CDR3 DNA follows: TGTGCCAGCACCCCAACCGGGTTTGCGGCGGGCTACACCTTC. It codes for CASTPTGFAAGYTF.

This chain uses TRBV20-1 with TRBJ2-5; the D is unclear. Germline lookup yields CDR1 DFQATT and CDR2 SNEGSKA (reference sequence). V was cut by 3 bases and J by 0 bases, with 11 bases left in between. The CDR3 covers 14 residues. DNA of the CDR3: TGCAGTGCTAGCCCCGGTAGAGACCAAGAGACCCAGTACTTC. Translation gives CSASPGRDQETQYF.

This chain links TRBV20-1 with TRBJ2-7, with D perhaps being TRBD1 or TRBD2 (5 bases each). The end of the DNA is better explained by TRBJ2-1, so the J call may be wrong. Germline CDR1 reads DFQATT; CDR2 reads SNEGSKA (reference sequence). This CDR3 has 12 residues. CDR3: CSARRDGYEQFF. The CDR3 DNA is TGCAGTGCTAGAAGGGACGGGTACGAGCAGTTCTTC.

The sample holds many counts of this clonotype. The J gene is TRBJ2-7, the V gene TRBV27, with TRBD1 identical over 7 bases. The junction had 5 bases not matched to a gene; V was cut back by 0 bases and J by 3 bases. The CDR3 spans 15 residues. Germline V CDR1 and CDR2: MNHEY, SMNVEV (reference sequence). The CDR3 loop reads CASSLSPDRRYEQYF. CDR3 DNA sequence: TGTGCCAGCAGTTTATCCCCGGACAGGCGCTACGAGCAGTACTTC.

This clonotype was observed many times. The chain links TRBV7-2 to TRBJ1-4; maybe TRBD1 (5 bases). Germline assignment: CDR1 SGHTA and CDR2 FQGNSA. The CDR3 totals 16 residues. V gave up 5 bases and J gave up 4 bases, with 17 bases separating them. The CDR3 reads CASSPGWGTINEKLFF. The DNA of the CDR3 is TGTGCCAGCAGCCCTGGATGGGGGACTATTAATGAAAAACTGTTTTTT.

This clonotype was counted ten times or more. The rearrangement links TRBV3-1 to TRBJ2-3; maybe TRBD2 (6 bases). CDR3 length: 15 amino acids. V shed 0 bases and J shed 4 bases, with 11 bases lying between them. Germline lookup yields CDR1 LGHDT and CDR2 YNNKEL (reference sequence). This CDR3 is CASSQDPGGADTQYF. CDR3 DNA sequence: TGTGCCAGCAGCCAAGATCCCGGGGGTGCAGATACGCAGTATTTT.

The genes are TRBV3-1 and TRBJ1-1; D is unresolved. The CDR3 is 14 amino acids. V dropped 0 bases and J dropped 2 bases, with 7 bases sitting between them. CDR1 LGHDT and CDR2 YNNKEL come from the germline V gene (reference sequence). The CDR3 DNA follows: TGTGCCAGCAGCCAAGATTGGGCAAACACTGAAGCTTTCTTT. Protein product: CASSQDWANTEAFF.

This clonotype occurred a few times. This sequence joins TRBV12-3 or TRBV12-4 and TRBJ1-2, with a possible D match to TRBD1 (5 bases). This CDR3 contains 13 residues. V gave up 5 bases and J gave up 8 bases, with 15 bases separating them. In DNA, the CDR3 is TGTGCCAGCAGTCTAACAGGCGGTAGCGGCTACACCTTC. This sequence encodes CASSLTGGSGYTF.

The V and J genes are TRBV6-1 and TRBJ2-5; D gene ambiguous. The CDR3 length is 12 residues. The V end was cut by 4 bases, the J end by 5 bases, with 8 bases between. In germline, CDR1 is MNHNS, CDR2 SASEGT. CDR3 protein: CASSAVGETQYF. DNA for the CDR3: TGTGCCAGCAGTGCTGTGGGGGAGACCCAGTACTTC.